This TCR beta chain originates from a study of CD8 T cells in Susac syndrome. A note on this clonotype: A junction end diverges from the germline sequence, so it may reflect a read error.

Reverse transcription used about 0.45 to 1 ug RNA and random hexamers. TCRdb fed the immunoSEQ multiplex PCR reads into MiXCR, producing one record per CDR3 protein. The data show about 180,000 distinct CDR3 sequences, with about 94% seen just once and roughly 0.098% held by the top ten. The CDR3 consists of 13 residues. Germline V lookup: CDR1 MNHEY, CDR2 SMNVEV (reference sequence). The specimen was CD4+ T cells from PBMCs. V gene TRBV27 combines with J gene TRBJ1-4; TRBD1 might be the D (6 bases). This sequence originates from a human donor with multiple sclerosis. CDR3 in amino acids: CASSRQAKEKLFF. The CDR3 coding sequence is TGTGCCAGCAGTCGACAGGCTAAAGAAAAACTGTTTTTT.